Below, one T cell receptor (beta chain) is given with its context. The target of this receptor is not known. Base qualities are not at hand, and no much larger clone is one base apart. These data are taken from a study of T cell responses to AZD1222 COVID-19 vaccine (dated by TCRdb to 2020 to 2023). About the full investigation: TCR sequencing was performed for roughly 240 trial participants, of whom some 200 were given two doses of AZD1222 and approximately 25 were given two doses of MenACWY control vaccine. Enrollment into the trials was organized by age into subgroups of 18-55, 56-69 and 70-plus years, and those subgroups contained about 160, 30 and 59 TCR-sequenced participants, respectively.

General conclusions and limits of the study: Because no day 14 peak-response samples were available, repertoires were characterized only after the peak T cell response. The 56-69-year group was small, and its depth increase did not reach significance, likely because of low power. A significant rise in spike-specific TCR breadth and depth was observed after two AZD1222 doses relative to day 0 and relative to MenACWY recipients. The vaccine-associated CD4 TCRs covered the entire spike protein, and the dominant responses fell in regions 160-218 and 743-854. Conclusions about previously exposed vaccinees were limited because only six AZD1222 recipients were SARS-CoV-2 seropositive at baseline. Reportedly, close to half of the unique spike-specific TCRs recognized epitopes lying outside the regions that are mutated in the B.1.351 and B.1.1.7 variants. Participants were mostly white British, with more females than males. The authors suggested clonal diversity may have been underestimated.

The sample's time point label, decoded: baseline before first vaccination. What this sample's treatment or condition label stands for: meningococcal conjugate vaccine given as trial control. Vaccinee samples were obtained from the UK trials COV001 and COV002, which included a single-blind randomized controlled phase 2/3 trial of AZD1222 (ChAdOx1 nCoV-19) in healthy adults. Trial participant PBMC samples were collected at day 0 and day 28 after the second dose for TCRbeta chain sequencing. V is clipped by 4 bases and J by 5 bases, and the sequence between their germline boundaries is 9 bases long. The CDR3 runs 12 residues from the cysteine to the phenylalanine. CDR3 DNA is the only sequence kept; it has 36 bases, read in frame from the first base. Reading the germline V gene gives CDR1 SGHDN and CDR2 FVKESK. The CDR3 regions of human TCRbeta chains were analyzed by immunosequencing. The published analysis was carried out like this. Repertoire TCRs were matched against a reference library of SARS-CoV-2-specific TCRs generated with the MIRA antigen-specificity platform. Breadth was defined as the fraction of unique TCRs that were SARS-CoV-2-associated, and depth was defined as the fraction of total T cells that were SARS-CoV-2-associated. Using the MIRA data, each spike-specific TCR was mapped to the spike region that the TCR reacts to and placed in a CD4 or CD8 class. Log10-transformed breadth and depth values were compared by one-way ANOVA with Sidak's multiple comparisons tests. Imported from immuneACCESS, the table was reduced by TCRdb to in-frame sequences with V and J called. These copies leave out some clones; in studies compared against another copy, an unresolved V gene accounts for under half, and the cause of the remainder is not known. The DNA was the basis for D and trimming; V, J and clone size are from that table. This sample lists about 160,000 clones; 90% to 95% were detected once. Of the sample, 4.4% falls within the top ten clones.

Rearrangement joined TRBV14 to TRBJ2-7; the D element might be TRBD1 or TRBD2, as each aligns at 5 bases. The starting material was peripheral blood, obtained on day 0 of MenACWY control vaccination. The source is an adult in good health. The CDR3 here reads CASSLTGHEQYF. The DNA reads TGTGCCAGCAGCCTTACGGGACACGAGCAGTACTTC.